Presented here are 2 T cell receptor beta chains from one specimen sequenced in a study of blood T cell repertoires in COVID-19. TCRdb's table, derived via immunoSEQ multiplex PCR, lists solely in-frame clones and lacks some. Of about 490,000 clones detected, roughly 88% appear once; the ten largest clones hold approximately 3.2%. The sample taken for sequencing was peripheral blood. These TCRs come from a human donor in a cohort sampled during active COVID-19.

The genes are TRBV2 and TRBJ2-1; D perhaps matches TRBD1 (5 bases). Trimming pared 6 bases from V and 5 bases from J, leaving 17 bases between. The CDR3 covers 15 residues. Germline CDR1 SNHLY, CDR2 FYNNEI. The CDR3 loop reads CASRQRGYTDNEQFF. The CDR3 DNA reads TGTGCCAGCAGGCAAAGGGGCTATACTGACAATGAGCAGTTCTTC.

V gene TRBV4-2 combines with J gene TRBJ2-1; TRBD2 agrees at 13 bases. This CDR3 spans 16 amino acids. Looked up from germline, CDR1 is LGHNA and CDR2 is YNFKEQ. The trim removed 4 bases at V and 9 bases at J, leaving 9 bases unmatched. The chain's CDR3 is CASSPSTSGRASEQFF. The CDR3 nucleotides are TGTGCCAGCAGCCCCTCTACTAGCGGGAGGGCCAGTGAGCAGTTCTTC.